This TCR beta chain was recovered during a study of blood T cells in healthy people across ages. At the level of the study: Using template switching, researchers captured about one barcoded beta molecule for each two T cells. Study-level points and caveats: The fall in TCR beta diversity per million T cells was roughly linear with age. When one million T cells were used, diversity estimates were thought to be underestimates.

A second roughly 6 to 11 cycle PCR used barcoded and J-beta primers. TCRdb ran MiXCR on the 5' RACE reads and lists one entry per CDR3 protein. The sample records around 690,000 distinct CDR3 sequences, 58% being singletons. Regarding this clonotype: Its antigen is not identified.

Trimming removed 6 bases from V and 8 bases from J; junction bases left unmatched: 8. Germline-derived CDR1 and CDR2 are DFQATT and SNEGSKA (reference sequence). The CDR3 extends over 13 amino acids. The clonotype was recovered from a man aged 55 to 70 in good health. The chain couples TRBV20-1 to TRBJ1-2; TRBD1 agrees at 11 bases. The specimen was blood. The chain's CDR3 is CSAQWTGGDGYTF. The CDR3 DNA is TGCAGTGCACAATGGACAGGGGGCGACGGCTACACCTTC.